This entry features one TCR beta chain sequence. The antigen is undetermined. The CDR3 has 12 amino acids. V lost 6 bases and J lost 7, with 12 bases in between. Germline loops: CDR1 MNHEY, CDR2 SMNVEV (reference sequence). The data were produced by immunoSEQ multiplex PCR, yet TCRdb's version contains in-frame clones alone and is incomplete. The sample yields tens of thousands of clones, 85% to 90% seen once. This record comes from a study of OX40 agonist ivuxolimab in advanced cancers. Study in general: Patients received ivuxolimab, an agonistic anti-OX40 (CD134) antibody. Regarding the study as a whole: Low normalized clonal expansion also occurred in some nonresponding patients. Expanded clones belonging to CD8+ T cells outnumbered, on average, those of CD4+.

The chain has TRBV27 and TRBJ2-5, with D tentatively TRBD2 (6 bases). The sequence came from an adult with an advanced solid tumor such as melanoma, head and neck, liver or kidney cancer. This sample comprised CD4+ or CD8+ T cells sorted from blood, obtained in a trial of the OX40 agonist ivuxolimab. The CDR3 nucleotides read TGTGCCAGCAGAGTGGTGGGGGGGACCCAGTACTTC. This encodes CASRVVGGTQYF.